This T cell receptor (beta chain) derives from a study of identical twins. Overall study results and limits: In zero-insertion analyses, partial confounding could arise from invariant MAIT and iNKT cells. Modelling approaches yielded underestimates of out-of-frame TCR alpha sharing between monozygotic twins.

Ten or more counts support this clonotype. No antigen is known for it. One end of the junction does not line up with germline, which may come from a read error. Germline assignment: CDR1 MDHEN and CDR2 SYDVKM. This CDR3 has 16 amino acids. One entry per CDR3 protein, called by TCRdb with MiXCR from the 5' RACE reads. The table lists 300,000 to 400,000 distinct CDR3 sequences, around 12% of them singletons. This sample also belongs to another study, concerning yellow fever vaccine responses in identical twins.

Sequenced sample: CD8+ T cells sorted from blood. The sequence was collected from a woman aged 18-29 years in good health. The chain employs TRBV28 and TRBJ2-7; 7 bases are a match to TRBD2. CDR3: CASSLFPGGLSHEQYF. CDR3 DNA sequence: TGTGCCAGCAGCCTATTCCCGGGAGGACTCTCCCACGAGCAGTACTTC.